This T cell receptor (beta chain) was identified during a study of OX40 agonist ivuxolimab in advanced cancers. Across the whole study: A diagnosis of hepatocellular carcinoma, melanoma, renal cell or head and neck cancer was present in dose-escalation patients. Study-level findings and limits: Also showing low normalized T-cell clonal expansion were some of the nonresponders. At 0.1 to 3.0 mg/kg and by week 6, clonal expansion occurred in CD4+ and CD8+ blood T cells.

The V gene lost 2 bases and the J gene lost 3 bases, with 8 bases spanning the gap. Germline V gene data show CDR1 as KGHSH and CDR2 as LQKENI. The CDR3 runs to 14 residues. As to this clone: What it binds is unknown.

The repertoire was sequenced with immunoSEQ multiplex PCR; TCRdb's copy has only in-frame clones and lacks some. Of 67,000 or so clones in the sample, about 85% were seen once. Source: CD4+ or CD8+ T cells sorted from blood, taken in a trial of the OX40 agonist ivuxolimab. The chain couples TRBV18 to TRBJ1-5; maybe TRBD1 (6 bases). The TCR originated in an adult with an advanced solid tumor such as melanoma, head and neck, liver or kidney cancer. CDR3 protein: CASSPGDNNQPQHF. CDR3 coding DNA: TGTGCCAGCTCACCAGGGGACAACAATCAGCCCCAGCATTTT.